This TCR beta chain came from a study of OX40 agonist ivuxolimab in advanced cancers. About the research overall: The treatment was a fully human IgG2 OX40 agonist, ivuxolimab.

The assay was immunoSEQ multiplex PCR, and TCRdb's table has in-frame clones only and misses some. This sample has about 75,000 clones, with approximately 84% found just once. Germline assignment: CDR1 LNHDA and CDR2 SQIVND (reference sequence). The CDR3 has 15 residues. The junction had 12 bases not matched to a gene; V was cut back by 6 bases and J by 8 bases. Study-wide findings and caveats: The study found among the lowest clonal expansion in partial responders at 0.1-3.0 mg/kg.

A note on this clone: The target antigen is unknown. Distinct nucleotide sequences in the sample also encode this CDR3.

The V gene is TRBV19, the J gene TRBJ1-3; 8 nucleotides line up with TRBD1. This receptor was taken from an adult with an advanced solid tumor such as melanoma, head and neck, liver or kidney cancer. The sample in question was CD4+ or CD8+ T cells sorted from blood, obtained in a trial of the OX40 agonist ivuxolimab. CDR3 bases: TGTGCCAGTAGACCTGCGGGACAGGCCGGTTACACCATATATTTT. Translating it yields CASRPAGQAGYTIYF.